Below, 8 T cell receptor beta chains from the same sample are listed, as sequenced in a study of patients and donors after allogeneic stem cell transplantation. A single record per CDR3 protein comes from TCRdb applying MiXCR to the RT-PCR reads. This sample yields around 10,000 distinct CDR3 sequences, of which approximately 22% are seen a single time; over 45% belongs to the top ten. Source material: blood, either unsorted or a sorted T cell fraction (not recorded which). The receptors here all came from a human donor who was either an allogeneic HSCT recipient or a stem cell or donor lymphocyte infusion donor (not recorded which). It is not recorded whose cells these are; they may come from a transplant donor.

This clonotype was picked up a small number of times. This chain links TRBV20-1 with TRBJ2-1; 7 bases fit TRBD1. This CDR3 is built from 14 residues. Per germline, CDR1 DFQATT and CDR2 SNEGSKA (reference sequence). V shed 5 bases, J shed 3 bases, and the junction held 7 bases outside the gene matches. CDR3 in DNA: TGCAGTGCTTACAGGGGATTCGGCTACAATGAGCAGTTCTTC. It yields the protein CSAYRGFGYNEQFF.

This clonotype was observed many times. The chain has TRBV24-1 and TRBJ1-1, with D tentatively TRBD1 (6 bases). The V gene's germline CDR1 is KGHDR and CDR2 SFDVKD. The CDR3 loop spans 18 amino acids. V gave up 7 bases and J gave up 5 bases, with 28 bases separating them. The CDR3: CATRVFRGGNRRRTEAFF. The CDR3 nucleotides read TGTGCCACCAGGGTATTTAGAGGGGGAAATCGGAGAAGGACTGAAGCTTTCTTT.

V usage is TRBV6-2 or TRBV6-3 and J usage is TRBJ1-4; D is possibly TRBD1 (5 bases). CDR3 size: 14 residues. Trimming left V 6 bases short and J 5 bases short, with 13 bases between. CDR1 and CDR2 from the germline V gene are MNHEY and SVGEGT. The CDR3 coding sequence is TGTGCCAGCAGGGCCGGGACGACGAATGAAAAACTGTTTTTT. Amino acids: CASRAGTTNEKLFF.

The CDR3 DNA is TGTGCTAGTGGTACCCCGGCAGGCTACACCTTC. Its protein product is CASGTPAGYTF. This chain joins TRBV12-5 and TRBJ1-2; no definite D call. With 5 bases removed from V and 8 bases from J, the gap between germline ends came to 9 bases. CDR3 length: 11 residues. The V gene's germline CDR1 is LGHNT and CDR2 FRNRAP.

This clonotype was found many times. This rearrangement joins TRBV9 to TRBJ1-1; 8 bases map to TRBD1. CDR3 length: 17 residues. V lost 4 bases to trimming and J lost 1 base; unmatched junction nucleotides: 12. Germline V CDR1 and CDR2: SGDLS, YYNGEE. CDR3 loop: CASSPSPVGTGNTEAFF. CDR3 DNA: TGTGCCAGCAGCCCTAGCCCCGTGGGGACAGGGAACACTGAAGCTTTCTTT.

In its sample, this clonotype was seen a few times. The chain couples TRBV6-5 to TRBJ1-1; D not resolved. Germline values: CDR1 MNHEY, CDR2 SVGAGI. CDR3 length equals 15 residues. V was trimmed by 2 bases and J by 0 bases, leaving 10 bases between them. The CDR3 DNA reads as TGTGCCAGCAGTTACGCGAAAAGATTGAACACTGAAGCTTTCTTT. Protein: CASSYAKRLNTEAFF.

This clonotype has only a few counts. The chain couples TRBV29-1 to TRBJ1-2; D perhaps matches TRBD1 (6 bases). The germline gives CDR1 SQVTM, CDR2 ANQGSEA. V was trimmed by 4 bases and J by 8 bases, leaving 14 bases between them. The CDR3 is 12 amino acids. CDR3 sequence reads: CSVGGQGYGYTF. CDR3 DNA: TGCAGCGTTGGGGGGCAGGGATACGGCTACACCTTC. The variable domain in full, with the rest retrieved from reference TRBV29-1 and TRBJ1-2, is SAVISQKPSRDICQRGTSLTIQCQVDSQVTMMFWYRQQPGQSLTLIATANQGSEATYESGFVIDKFPISRPNLTFSTLTVSNMSPEDSSIYLCSVGGQGYGYTFGSGTRLTVV.

This sequence joins TRBV6-1 and TRBJ1-5; 7 bases align to TRBD1. With V trimmed by 6 bases and J by 2 bases, 4 bases remained unmatched. Germline CDR1 and CDR2: MNHNS and SASEGT. The CDR3 runs to 14 residues. The CDR3 DNA reads as TGTGCCAGCAGGGAGGGGGCCGGCAATCAGCCCCAGCATTTT. Translated: CASREGAGNQPQHF.